This T cell receptor beta chain was captured by sequencing in a study of blood T cells in healthy people across ages. V was cut by 11 bases and J by 1 base, with 15 bases left in between. Germline V gene lookup returns CDR1 MDHEN and CDR2 SYDVKM. The CDR3 consists of 13 residues. The use of a sample-barcoded 5' primer and a J-beta primer mix characterized a second PCR of 7 to 11 cycles. MiXCR, run by TCRdb on the 5' RACE reads, gives a single entry per CDR3 protein. There are more than 900,000 distinct CDR3 sequences in the sample; almost 30% occur only once, and around 9.6% lies in the top ten. Details on this clonotype: This clone may be a read error of a much larger clone one base away.

In addition, the sample was reused for a study of T cells of mothers and their children.

Source material: blood. The source of this sequence is a woman in her thirties or forties in good health. The chain uses TRBV28 and TRBJ2-7; D call uncertain. The CDR3 sequence: CAGTDSLSYEQYF. The CDR3 region has the DNA TGTGCCGGCACCGACTCATTATCCTACGAGCAGTACTTC.